Listed below are T cell receptor delta chains from one sample, sequenced in a study of Vδ1+ human thymocytes. TCRdb re-called the multiplex PCR reads via CATT. Seen here are about 73,000 delta-chain clones, around 30% observed once, and the top ten hold over 0.2%. The specimen sequenced was Vdelta1+ gamma-delta thymocytes from the thymus. The receptors come from a boy under two years old who had congenital heart surgery. The CDR3 runs from the conserved cysteine through the conserved F or W. D genes are given only for firm matches. For some rows the clone size is stated as once, few or many, or as a class when expanded; others skip it.

clone size	V gene	D gene	J gene	CDR3 protein	CDR3 DNA
.	TRDV1	TRDD3	TRDJ1	CALGELPKLGDSPTLDKLIF	TGTGCTCTCGGGGAACTACCTAAGCTGGGGGACAGCCCAACTTTGGATAAACTCATCTTT
.	TRDV1	TRDD3	TRDJ1	CALGERGDSPTGLKYTDKLIF	TGTGCTCTTGGGGAAAGGGGGGATTCCCCTACCGGACTAAAGTACACCGATAAACTCATCTTT
.	TRDV1	TRDD3	TRDJ1	CALEPRGIQPYTDKLIF	TGTGCTCTTGAACCGCGGGGGATACAACCGTACACCGATAAACTCATCTTT
.	TRDV1	.	TRDJ1	CALGELNTPLESTDKLIF	TGTGCTCTTGGGGAACTCAATACCCCTCTGGAGTCCACCGATAAACTCATCTTT
.	TRDV1	TRDD3	TRDJ1	CALGDFPILGDRRGVEKLIF	TGTGCTCTTGGGGACTTCCCGATACTGGGGGATAGAAGGGGTGTTGAGAAACTCATCTTT
few	TRDV1	TRDD3	TRDJ2	CALGESHWGILTARLFF	TGTGCTCTTGGGGAATCTCACTGGGGGATTTTGACAGCACGACTCTTCTTT
.	TRDV1	.	TRDJ1	CALGELGPTASYDTDKLIF	TGTGCTCTTGGGGAACTCGGACCTACGGCATCATACGACACCGATAAACTCATCTTT
few	TRDV2	TRDD3	TRDJ1	CACATGELGVYTDKLIF	TGTGCCTGTGCTACAGGGGAACTGGGGGTCTACACCGATAAACTCATCTTT
.	TRDV1	.	TRDJ1	CALGEHLIRLGRYTDKLIF	TGTGCTCTTGGGGAACATCTTATCCGCCTGGGCCGATACACCGATAAACTCATCTTT
.	TRDV1	TRDD3	TRDJ1	CALGELQGDTAWYTDKLIF	TGTGCTCTTGGGGAACTTCAAGGGGATACAGCTTGGTACACCGATAAACTCATCTTT
.	TRDV1	.	TRDJ1	CALGASFRSRGVWGSVEVYTDKLIF	TGTGCTCTTGGGGCCAGCTTCCGTAGTCGGGGTGTCTGGGGATCCGTGGAGGTGTACACCGATAAACTCATCTTT
.	TRDV1	.	TRDJ1	CALGKRGADKLIF	TGTGCTCTTGGGAAACGGGGGGCCGATAAACTCATCTTT
medium-sized	TRDV2	TRDD3	TRDJ1	CACDKGIPDTDKLIF	TGTGCCTGTGACAAGGGGATACCAGACACCGATAAACTCATCTTT